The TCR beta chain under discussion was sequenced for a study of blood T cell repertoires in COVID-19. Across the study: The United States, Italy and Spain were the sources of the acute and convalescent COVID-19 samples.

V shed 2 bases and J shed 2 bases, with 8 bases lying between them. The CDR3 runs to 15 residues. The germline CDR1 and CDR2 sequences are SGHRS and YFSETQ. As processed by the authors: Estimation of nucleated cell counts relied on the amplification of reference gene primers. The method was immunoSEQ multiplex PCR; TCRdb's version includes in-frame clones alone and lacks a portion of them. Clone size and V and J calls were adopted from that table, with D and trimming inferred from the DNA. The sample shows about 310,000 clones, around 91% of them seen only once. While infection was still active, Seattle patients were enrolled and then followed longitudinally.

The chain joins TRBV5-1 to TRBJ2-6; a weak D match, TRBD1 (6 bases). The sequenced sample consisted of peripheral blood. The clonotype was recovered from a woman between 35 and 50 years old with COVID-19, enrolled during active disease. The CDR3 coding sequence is TGCGCCAGCAGCTTACAGGGAGCTGGGGCCAACGTCCTGACTTTC. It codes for CASSLQGAGANVLTF.